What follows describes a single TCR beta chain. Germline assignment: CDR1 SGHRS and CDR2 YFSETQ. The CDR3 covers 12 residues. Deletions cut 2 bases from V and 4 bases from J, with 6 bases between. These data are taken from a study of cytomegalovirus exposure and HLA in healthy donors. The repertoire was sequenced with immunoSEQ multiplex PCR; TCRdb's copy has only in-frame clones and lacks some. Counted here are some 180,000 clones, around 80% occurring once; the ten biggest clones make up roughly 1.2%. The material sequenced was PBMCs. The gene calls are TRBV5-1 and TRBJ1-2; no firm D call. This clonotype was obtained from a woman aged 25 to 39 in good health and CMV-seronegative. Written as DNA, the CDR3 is TGCGCCAGCAGCTTTTCCAGCTATGGCTACACCTTC. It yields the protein CASSFSSYGYTF. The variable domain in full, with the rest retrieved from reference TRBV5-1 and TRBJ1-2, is KAGVTQTPRYLIKTRGQQVTLSCSPISGHRSVSWYQQTPGQGLQFLFEYFSETQRNKGNFPGRFSGRQFSNSRSEMNVSTLELGDSALYLCASSFSSYGYTFGSGTRLTVV.